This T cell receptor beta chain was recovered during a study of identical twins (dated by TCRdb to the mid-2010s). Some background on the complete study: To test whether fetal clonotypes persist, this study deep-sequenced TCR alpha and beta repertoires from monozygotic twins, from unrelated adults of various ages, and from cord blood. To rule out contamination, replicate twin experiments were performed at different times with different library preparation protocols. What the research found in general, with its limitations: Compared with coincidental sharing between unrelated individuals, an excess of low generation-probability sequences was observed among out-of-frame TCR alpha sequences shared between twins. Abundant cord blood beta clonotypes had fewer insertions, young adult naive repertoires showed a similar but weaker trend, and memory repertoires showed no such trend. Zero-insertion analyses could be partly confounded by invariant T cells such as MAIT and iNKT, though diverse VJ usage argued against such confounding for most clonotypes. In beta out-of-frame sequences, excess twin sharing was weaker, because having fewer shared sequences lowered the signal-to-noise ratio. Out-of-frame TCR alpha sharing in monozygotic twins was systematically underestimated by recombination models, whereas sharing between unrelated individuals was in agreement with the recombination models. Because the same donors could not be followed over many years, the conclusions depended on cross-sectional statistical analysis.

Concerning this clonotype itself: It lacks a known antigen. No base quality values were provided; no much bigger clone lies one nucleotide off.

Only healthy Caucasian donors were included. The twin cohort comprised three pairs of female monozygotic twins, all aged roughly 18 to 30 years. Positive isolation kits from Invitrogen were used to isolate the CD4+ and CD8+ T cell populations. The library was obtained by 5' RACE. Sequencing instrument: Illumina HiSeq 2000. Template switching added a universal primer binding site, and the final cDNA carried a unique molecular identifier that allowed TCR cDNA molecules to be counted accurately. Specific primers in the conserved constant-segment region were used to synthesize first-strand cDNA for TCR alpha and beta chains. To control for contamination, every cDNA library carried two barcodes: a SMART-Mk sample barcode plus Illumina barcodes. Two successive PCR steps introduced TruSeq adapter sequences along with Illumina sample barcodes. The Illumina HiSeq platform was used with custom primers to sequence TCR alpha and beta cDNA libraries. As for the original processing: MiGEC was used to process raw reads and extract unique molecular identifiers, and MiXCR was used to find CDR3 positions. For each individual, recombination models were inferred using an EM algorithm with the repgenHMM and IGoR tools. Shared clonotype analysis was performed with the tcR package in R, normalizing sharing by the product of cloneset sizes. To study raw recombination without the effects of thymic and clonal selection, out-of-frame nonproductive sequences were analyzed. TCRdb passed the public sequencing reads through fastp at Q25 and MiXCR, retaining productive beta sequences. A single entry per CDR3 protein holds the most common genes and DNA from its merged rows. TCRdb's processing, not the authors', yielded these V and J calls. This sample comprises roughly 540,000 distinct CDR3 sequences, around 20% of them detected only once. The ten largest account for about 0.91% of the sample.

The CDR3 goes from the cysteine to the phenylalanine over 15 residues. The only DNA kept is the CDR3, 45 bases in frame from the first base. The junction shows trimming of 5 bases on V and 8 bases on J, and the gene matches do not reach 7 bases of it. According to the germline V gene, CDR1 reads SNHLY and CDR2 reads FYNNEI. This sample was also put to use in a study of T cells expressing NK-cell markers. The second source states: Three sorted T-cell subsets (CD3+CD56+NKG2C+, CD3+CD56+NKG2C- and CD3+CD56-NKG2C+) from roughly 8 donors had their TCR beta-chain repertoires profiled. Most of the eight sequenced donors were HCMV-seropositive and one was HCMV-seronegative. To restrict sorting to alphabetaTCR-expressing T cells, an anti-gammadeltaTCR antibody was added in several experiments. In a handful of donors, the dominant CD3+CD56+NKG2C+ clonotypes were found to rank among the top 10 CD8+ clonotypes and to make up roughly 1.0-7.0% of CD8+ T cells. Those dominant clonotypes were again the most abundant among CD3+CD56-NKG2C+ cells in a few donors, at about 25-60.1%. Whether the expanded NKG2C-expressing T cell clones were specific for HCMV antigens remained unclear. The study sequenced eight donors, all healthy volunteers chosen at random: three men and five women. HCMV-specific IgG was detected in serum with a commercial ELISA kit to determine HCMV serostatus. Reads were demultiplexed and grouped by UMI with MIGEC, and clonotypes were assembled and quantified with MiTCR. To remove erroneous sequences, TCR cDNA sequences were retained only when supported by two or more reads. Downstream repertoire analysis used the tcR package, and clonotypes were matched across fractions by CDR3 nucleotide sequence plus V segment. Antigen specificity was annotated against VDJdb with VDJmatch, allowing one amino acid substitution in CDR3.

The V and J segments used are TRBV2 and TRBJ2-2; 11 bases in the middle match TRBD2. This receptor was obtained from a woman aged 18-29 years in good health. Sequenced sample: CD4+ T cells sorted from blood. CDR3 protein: CASSPGLAAQGELFF. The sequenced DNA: TGTGCCAGCAGTCCGGGACTAGCGGCTCAAGGGGAGCTGTTTTTT.